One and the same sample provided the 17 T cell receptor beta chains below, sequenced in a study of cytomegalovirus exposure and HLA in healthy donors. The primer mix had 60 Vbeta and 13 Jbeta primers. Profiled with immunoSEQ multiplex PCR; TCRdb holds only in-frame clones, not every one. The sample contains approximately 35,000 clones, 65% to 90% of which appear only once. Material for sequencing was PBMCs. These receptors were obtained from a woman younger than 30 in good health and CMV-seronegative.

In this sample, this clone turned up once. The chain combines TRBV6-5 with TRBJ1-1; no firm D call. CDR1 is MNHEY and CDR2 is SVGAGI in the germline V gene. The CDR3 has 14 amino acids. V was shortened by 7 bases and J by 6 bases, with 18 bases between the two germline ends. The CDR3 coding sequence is TGTGCCAGCATGAGGCCCGGGAAGAGAGCTGAAGCTTTCTTT. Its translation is CASMRPGKRAEAFF.

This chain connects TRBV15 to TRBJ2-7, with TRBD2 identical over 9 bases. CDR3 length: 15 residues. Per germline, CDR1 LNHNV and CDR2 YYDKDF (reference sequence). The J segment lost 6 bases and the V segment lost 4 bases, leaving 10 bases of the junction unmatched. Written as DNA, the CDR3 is TGTGCCACCAGCAAAGGTAGCGGGAGTGTCCTCGAGCAGTACTTC. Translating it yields CATSKGSGSVLEQYF.

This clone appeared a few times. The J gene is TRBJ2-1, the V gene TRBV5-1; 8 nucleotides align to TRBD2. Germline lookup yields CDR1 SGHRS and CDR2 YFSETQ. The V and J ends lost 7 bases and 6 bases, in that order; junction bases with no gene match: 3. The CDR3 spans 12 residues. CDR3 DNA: TGCGCCAGCCTTAGCGGGACCAATGAGCAGTTCTTC. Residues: CASLSGTNEQFF.

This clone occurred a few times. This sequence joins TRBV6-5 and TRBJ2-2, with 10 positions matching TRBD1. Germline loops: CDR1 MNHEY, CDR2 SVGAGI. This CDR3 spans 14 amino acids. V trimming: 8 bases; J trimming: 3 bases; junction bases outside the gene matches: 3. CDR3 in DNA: TGTGCCAGCCAGACAGGGGGCCACACCGGGGAGCTGTTTTTT. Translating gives CASQTGGHTGELFF.

The CDR3 DNA follows: TGTGCCAGCAGCTCTAGTCGGGAGCAGTACTTC. Its protein is CASSSSREQYF. The rearrangement joins TRBV7-2 to TRBJ2-7; D is unclear. The CDR3 has 11 amino acids. The V and J ends lost 4 bases and 7 bases respectively, with 8 bases between them. The V gene's germline CDR1 is SGHTA and CDR2 FQGNSA.

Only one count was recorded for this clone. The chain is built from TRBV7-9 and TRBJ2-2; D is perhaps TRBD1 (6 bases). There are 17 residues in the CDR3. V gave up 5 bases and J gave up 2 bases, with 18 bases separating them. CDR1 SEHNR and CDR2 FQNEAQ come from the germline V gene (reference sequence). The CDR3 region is CASSAYGQSHNTGELFF. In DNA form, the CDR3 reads TGTGCCAGCAGCGCCTATGGACAGTCACACAACACCGGGGAGCTGTTTTTT.

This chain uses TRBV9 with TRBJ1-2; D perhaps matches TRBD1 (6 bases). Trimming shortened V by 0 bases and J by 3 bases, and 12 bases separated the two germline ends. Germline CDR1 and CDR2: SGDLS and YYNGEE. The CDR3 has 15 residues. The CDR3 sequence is CASSVAGGRDYGYTF. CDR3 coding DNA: TGTGCCAGCAGCGTAGCGGGGGGCAGGGACTATGGCTACACCTTC.

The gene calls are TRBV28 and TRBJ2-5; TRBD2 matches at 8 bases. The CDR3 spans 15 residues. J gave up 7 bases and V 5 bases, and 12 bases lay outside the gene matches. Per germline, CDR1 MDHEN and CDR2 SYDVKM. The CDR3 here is CASSPTGTRRGTQYF. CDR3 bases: TGTGCCAGCAGTCCCACCGGGACTAGGAGGGGGACCCAGTACTTC.

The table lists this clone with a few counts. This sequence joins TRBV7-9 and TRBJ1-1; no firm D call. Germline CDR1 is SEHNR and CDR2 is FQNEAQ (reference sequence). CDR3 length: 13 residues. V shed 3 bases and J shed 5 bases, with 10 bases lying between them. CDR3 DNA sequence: TGTGCCAGCAGCTTCGCCGGGGAGACTGAAGCTTTCTTT. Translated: CASSFAGETEAFF.

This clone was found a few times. CDR3 nucleotide sequence: TGTGCCAGCAGCGGGACAGGGCCCTACGAGCAGTACTTC. This codes for CASSGTGPYEQYF. This chain links TRBV28 with TRBJ2-7, with 9 bases lining up with TRBD1. CDR3 size: 13 residues. The J segment lost 2 bases and the V segment lost 6 bases, leaving 2 bases of the junction unmatched. In germline, CDR1 is MDHEN, CDR2 SYDVKM. Using reference TRBV28 and TRBJ2-7 for the parts outside the CDR3, the full variable domain is DVKVTQSSRYLVKRTGEKVFLECVQDMDHENMFWYRQDPGLGLRLIYFSYDVKMKEKGDIPEGYSVSREKKERFSLILESASTNQTSMYLCASSGTGPYEQYFGPGTRLTVT.

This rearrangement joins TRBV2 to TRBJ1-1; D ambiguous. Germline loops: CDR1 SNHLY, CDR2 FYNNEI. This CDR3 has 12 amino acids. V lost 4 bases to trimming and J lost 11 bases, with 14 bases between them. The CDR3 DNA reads TGTGCCAGCAGTGTCGGCGCGGTGTGGGCTTTCTTT. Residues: CASSVGAVWAFF.

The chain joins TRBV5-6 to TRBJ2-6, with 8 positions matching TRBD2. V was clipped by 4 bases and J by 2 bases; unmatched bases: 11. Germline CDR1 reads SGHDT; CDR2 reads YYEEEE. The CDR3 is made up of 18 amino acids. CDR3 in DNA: TGTGCCAGCAGCCGCCCGGGGGGGGCCTCACCTGGGGCCAACGTCCTGACTTTC. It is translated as CASSRPGGASPGANVLTF.

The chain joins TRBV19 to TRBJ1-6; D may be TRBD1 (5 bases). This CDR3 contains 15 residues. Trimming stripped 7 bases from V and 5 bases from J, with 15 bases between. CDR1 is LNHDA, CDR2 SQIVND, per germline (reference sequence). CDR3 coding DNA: TGTGCCAGTAAGGTCACACAGGCTCATAATTCACCCCTCCACTTT. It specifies CASKVTQAHNSPLHF.

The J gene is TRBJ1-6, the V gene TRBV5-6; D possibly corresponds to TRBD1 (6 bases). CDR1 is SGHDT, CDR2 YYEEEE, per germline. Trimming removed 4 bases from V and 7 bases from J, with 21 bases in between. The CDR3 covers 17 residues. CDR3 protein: CASSLKTGHIDNSPLHF. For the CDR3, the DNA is TGTGCCAGCAGCCTCAAAACAGGGCACATCGACAATTCACCCCTCCACTTT.

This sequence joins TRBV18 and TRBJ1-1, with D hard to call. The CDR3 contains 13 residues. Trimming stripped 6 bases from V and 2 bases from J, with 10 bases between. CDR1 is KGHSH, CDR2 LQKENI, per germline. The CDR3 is CASSVDPNTEAFF. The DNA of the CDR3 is TGTGCCAGCTCGGTAGATCCTAACACTGAAGCTTTCTTT.

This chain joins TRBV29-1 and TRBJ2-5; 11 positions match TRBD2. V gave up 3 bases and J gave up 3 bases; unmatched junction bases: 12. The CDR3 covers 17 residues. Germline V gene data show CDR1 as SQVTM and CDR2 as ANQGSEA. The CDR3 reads CSVELTLGGLAEETQYF. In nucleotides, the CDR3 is TGCAGCGTTGAGCTTACCCTGGGGGGACTAGCGGAAGAGACCCAGTACTTC.

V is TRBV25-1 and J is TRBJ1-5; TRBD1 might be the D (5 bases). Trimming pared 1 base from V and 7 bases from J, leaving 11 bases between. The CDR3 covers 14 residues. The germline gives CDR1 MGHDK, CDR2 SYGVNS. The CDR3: CASSESGGGQPQHF. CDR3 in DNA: TGTGCCAGCAGTGAATCGGGGGGAGGACAGCCCCAGCATTTT.